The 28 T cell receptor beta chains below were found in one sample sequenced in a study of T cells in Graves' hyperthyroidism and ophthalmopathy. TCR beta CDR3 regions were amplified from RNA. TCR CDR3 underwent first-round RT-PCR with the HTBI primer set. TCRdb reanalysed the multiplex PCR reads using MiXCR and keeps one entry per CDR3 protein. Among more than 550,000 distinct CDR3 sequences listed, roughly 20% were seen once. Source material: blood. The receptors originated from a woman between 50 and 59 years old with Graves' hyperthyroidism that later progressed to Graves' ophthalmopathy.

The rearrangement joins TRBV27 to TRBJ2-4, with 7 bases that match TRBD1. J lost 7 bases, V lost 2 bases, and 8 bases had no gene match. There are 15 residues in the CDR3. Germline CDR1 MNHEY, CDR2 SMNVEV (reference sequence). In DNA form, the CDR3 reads TGTGCCAGCAGTTTAACTCTACAGGGGAACAACATTCAGTACTTC. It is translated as CASSLTLQGNNIQYF.

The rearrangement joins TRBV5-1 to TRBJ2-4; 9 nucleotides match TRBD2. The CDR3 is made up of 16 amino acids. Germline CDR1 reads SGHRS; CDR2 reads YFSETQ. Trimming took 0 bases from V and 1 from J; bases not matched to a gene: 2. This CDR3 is CASSLASGVAKNIQYF. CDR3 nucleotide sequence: TGCGCCAGCAGCTTGGCTAGCGGGGTGGCCAAAAACATTCAGTACTTC. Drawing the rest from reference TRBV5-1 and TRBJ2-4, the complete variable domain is KAGVTQTPRYLIKTRGQQVTLSCSPISGHRSVSWYQQTPGQGLQFLFEYFSETQRNKGNFPGRFSGRQFSNSRSEMNVSTLELGDSALYLCASSLASGVAKNIQYFGAGTRLSVL.

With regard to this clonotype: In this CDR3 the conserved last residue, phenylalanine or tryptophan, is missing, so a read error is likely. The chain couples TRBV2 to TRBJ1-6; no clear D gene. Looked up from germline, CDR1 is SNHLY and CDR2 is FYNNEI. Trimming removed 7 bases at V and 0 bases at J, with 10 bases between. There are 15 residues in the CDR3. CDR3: CASILESSYNSPLHL. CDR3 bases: TGTGCCAGCATCCTCGAGAGCTCCTATAATTCACCCCTCCACCTT.

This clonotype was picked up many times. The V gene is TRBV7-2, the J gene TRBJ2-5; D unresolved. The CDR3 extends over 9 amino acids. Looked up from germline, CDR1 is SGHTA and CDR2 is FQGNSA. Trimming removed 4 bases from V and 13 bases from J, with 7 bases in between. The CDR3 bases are TGTGCCAGCAGCTCCAGTCCGTACTTC. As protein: CASSSSPYF. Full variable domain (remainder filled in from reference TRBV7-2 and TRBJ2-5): GAGVSQSPSNKVTEKGKDVELRCDPISGHTALYWYRQSLGQGLEFLIYFQGNSAPDKSGLPSDRFSAERTGGSVSTLTIQRTQQEDSAVYLCASSSSPYFGPGTRLLVL.

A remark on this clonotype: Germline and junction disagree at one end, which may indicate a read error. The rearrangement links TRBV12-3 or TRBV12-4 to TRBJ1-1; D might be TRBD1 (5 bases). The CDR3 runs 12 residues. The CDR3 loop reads CTSREAGTEAFF. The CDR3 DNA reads TGTACCAGCAGGGAGGCTGGCACTGAAGCTTTCTTT.

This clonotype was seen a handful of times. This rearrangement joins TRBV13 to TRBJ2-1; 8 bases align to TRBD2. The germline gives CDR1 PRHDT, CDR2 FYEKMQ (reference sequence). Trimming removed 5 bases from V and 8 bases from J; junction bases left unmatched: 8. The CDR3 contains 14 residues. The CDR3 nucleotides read TGTGCCAGCAGCCATCAGACTAGCGATCATGAGCAGTTCTTC. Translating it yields CASSHQTSDHEQFF. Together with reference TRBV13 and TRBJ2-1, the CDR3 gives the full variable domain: AAGVIQSPRHLIKEKRETATLKCYPIPRHDTVYWYQQGPGQDPQFLISFYEKMQSDKGSIPDRFSAQQFSDYHSELNMSSLELGDSALYFCASSHQTSDHEQFFGPGTRLTVL.

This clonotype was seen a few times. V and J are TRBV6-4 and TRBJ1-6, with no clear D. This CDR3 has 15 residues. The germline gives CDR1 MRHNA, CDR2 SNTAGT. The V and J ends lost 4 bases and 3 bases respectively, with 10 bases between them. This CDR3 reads CASSARGNYNSPLHF. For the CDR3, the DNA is TGTGCCAGCAGTGCGCGGGGAAACTATAATTCACCCCTCCACTTT.

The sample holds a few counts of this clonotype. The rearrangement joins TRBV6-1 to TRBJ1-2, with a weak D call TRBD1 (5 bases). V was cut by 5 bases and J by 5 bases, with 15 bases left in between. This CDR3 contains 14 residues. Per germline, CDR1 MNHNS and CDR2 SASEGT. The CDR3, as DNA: TGTGCCAGCAGTACTGAGAACAGGTATTATGGCTACACCTTC. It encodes CASSTENRYYGYTF.

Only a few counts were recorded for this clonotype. CDR3 sequence (DNA): TGTGCCAGCAGCCCGACCGGGCCGGGGGGGGGGGAGACCCAGTACTTC. Translated, it gives CASSPTGPGGGETQYF. The chain combines TRBV9 with TRBJ2-5; 8 bases map to TRBD2. The CDR3 is 16 amino acids. Germline CDR1 and CDR2: SGDLS and YYNGEE. The V segment lost 4 bases and the J segment 5 bases; nucleotides outside the gene matches: 13.

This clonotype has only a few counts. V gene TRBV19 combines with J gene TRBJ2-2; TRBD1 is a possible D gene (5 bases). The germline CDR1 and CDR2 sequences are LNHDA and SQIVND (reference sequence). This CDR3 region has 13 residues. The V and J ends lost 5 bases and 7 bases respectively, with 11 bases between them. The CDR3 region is CASSFGAGGELFF. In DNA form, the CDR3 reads TGTGCCAGTAGTTTTGGGGCAGGCGGGGAGCTGTTTTTT.

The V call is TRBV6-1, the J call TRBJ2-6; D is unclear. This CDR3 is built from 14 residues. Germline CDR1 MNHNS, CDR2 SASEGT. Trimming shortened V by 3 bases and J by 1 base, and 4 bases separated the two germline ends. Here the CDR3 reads CASSDKSGANVLTF. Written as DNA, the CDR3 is TGTGCCAGCAGTGATAAATCTGGGGCCAACGTCCTGACTTTC.

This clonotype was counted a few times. CDR3 loop: CASSPRPSVYGYEQYF. The CDR3 coding sequence is TGTGCCAGCAGCCCAAGACCCTCGGTGTACGGATACGAGCAGTACTTC. The chain uses TRBV13 and TRBJ2-7; D remains ambiguous. Germline loops: CDR1 PRHDT, CDR2 FYEKMQ (reference sequence). The CDR3 is 16 residues long. Between the trimmed V and J ends, which lost 5 bases and 4 bases, there was a span of 21 bases. Full variable domain (missing parts from reference TRBV13 and TRBJ2-7): AAGVIQSPRHLIKEKRETATLKCYPIPRHDTVYWYQQGPGQDPQFLISFYEKMQSDKGSIPDRFSAQQFSDYHSELNMSSLELGDSALYFCASSPRPSVYGYEQYFGPGTRLTVT.

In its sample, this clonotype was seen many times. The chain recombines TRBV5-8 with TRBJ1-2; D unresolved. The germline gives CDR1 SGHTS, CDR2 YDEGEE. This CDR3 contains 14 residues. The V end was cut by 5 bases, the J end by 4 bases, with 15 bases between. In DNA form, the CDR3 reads TGTGCCAGCAGTCTCGACGGGGTCGGCTATGGCTACACCTTC. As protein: CASSLDGVGYGYTF. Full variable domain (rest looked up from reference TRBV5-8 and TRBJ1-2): EAGVTQSPTHLIKTRGQQATLRCSPISGHTSVYWYQQALGLGLQFLLWYDEGEERNRGNFPPRFSGRQFPNYSSELNVNALELEDSALYLCASSLDGVGYGYTFGSGTRLTVV.

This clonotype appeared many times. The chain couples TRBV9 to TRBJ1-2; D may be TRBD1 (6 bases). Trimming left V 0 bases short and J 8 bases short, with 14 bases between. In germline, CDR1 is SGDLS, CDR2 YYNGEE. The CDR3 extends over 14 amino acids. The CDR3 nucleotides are TGTGCCAGCAGCGTAGATCTGGGGGCAGAAGGCTACACCTTC. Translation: CASSVDLGAEGYTF.

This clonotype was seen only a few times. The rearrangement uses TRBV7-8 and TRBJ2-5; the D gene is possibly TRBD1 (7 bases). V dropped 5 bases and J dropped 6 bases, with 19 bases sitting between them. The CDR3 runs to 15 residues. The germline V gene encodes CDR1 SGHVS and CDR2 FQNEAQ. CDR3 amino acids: CASSPRGTDFKTQYF. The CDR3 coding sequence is TGTGCCAGCAGCCCCCGGGGGACAGACTTTAAGACCCAGTACTTC.

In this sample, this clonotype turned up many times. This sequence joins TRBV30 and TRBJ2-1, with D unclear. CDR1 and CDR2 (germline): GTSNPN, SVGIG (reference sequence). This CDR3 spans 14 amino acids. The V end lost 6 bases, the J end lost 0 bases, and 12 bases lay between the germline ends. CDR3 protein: CACTFRYSYNEQFF. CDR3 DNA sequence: TGTGCCTGTACGTTCCGTTACTCCTACAATGAGCAGTTCTTC.

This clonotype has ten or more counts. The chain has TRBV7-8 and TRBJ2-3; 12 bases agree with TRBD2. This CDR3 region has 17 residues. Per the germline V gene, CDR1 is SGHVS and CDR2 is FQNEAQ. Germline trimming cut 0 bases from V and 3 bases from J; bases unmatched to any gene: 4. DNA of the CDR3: TGTGCCAGCAGCTTAGCGTCGACTAGCGGGGGAACAGATACGCAGTATTTT. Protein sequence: CASSLASTSGGTDTQYF.

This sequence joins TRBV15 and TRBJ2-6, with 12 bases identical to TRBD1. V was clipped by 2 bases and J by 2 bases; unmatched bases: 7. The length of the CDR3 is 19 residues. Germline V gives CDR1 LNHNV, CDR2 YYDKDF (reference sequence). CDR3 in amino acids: CATSRPRGTGGAGANVLTF. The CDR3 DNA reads TGTGCCACCAGCAGACCCCGGGGGACAGGGGGCGCTGGGGCCAACGTCCTGACTTTC.

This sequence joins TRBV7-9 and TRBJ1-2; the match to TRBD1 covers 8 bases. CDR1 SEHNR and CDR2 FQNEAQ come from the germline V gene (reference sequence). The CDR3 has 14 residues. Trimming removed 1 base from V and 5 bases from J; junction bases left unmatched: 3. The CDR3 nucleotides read TGTGCCAGCAGCTTAGACGGACAGGGATATGGCTACACCTTC. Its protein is CASSLDGQGYGYTF. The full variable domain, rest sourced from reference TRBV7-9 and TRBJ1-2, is DTGVSQNPRHKITKRGQNVTFRCDPISEHNRLYWYRQTLGQGPEFLTYFQNEAQLEKSRLLSDRFSAERPKGSFSTLEIQRTEQGDSAMYLCASSLDGQGYGYTFGSGTRLTVV.

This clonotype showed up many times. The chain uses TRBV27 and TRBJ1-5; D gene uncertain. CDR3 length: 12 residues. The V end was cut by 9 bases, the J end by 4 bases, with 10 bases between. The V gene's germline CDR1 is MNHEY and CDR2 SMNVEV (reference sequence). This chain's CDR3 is CASSQPNQPQHF. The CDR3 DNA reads TGTGCCAGTAGTCAGCCAAATCAGCCCCAGCATTTT.

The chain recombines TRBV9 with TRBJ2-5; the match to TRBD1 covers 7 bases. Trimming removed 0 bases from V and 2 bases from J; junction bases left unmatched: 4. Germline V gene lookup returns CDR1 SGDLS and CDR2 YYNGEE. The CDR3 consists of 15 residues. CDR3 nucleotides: TGTGCCAGCAGCGTAGCCCTGGGACAGCAAGAGACCCAGTACTTC. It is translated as CASSVALGQQETQYF. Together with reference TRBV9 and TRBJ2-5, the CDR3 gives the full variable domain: DSGVTQTPKHLITATGQRVTLRCSPRSGDLSVYWYQQSLDQGLQFLIQYYNGEERAKGNILERFSAQQFPDLHSELNLSSLELGDSALYFCASSVALGQQETQYFGPGTRLLVL.

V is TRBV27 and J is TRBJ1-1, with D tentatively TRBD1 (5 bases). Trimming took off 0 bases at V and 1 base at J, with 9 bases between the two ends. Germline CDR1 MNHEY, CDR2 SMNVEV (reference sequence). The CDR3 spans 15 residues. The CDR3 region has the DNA TGTGCCAGCAGTTTATCTTGGCAGGGGAACACTGAAGCTTTCTTT. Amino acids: CASSLSWQGNTEAFF.

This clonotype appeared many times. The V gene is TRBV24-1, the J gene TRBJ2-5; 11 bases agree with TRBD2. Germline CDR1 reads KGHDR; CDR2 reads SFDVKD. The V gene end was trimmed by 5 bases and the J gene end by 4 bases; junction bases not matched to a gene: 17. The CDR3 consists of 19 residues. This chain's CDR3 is CATSGSRTSGPYTGETQYF. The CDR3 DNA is TGTGCCACCAGTGGATCCCGGACTAGCGGGCCATACACGGGAGAGACCCAGTACTTC.

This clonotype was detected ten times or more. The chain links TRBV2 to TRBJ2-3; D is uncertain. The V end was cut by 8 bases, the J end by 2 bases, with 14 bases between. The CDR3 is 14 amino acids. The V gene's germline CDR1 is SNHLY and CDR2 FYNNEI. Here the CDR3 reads CASAEVGPTDTQYF. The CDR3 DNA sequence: TGTGCCAGCGCTGAAGTGGGCCCCACAGATACGCAGTATTTT.

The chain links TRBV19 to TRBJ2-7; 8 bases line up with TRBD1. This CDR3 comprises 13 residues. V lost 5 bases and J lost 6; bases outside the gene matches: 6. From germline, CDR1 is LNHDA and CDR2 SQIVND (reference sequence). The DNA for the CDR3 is TGTGCCAGTAGTGACAGGGGAATTGCCGAGCAGTACTTC. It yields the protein CASSDRGIAEQYF.

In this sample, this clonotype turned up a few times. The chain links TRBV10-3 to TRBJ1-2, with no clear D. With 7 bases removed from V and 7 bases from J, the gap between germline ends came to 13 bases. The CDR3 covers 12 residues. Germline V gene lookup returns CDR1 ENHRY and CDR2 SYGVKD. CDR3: CAIKIPVRGYTF. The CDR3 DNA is TGTGCCATCAAGATTCCGGTTCGTGGCTACACCTTC.

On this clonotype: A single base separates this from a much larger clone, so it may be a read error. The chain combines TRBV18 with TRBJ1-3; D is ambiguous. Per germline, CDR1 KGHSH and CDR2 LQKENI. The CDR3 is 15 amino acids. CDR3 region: CASAPPRRPGNTIYF. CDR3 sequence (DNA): TGTGCCAGCGCACCACCGAGAAGACCTGGAAACACCATATATTTT.

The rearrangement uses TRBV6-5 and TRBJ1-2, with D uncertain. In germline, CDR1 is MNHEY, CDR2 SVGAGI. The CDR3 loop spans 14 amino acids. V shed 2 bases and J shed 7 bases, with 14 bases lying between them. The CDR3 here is CASSYDETLVGYTF. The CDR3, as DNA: TGTGCCAGCAGTTACGACGAAACCCTTGTTGGCTACACCTTC.